Presented here are 10 T cell receptor beta chains from one specimen sequenced in a study of T cells in women clearing cervical HPV infection. The method was immunoSEQ multiplex PCR; TCRdb's version includes in-frame clones alone and lacks a portion of them. Listed are 46,000 or so clones; 35% falls within the top ten. Sequences were obtained from blood buffy coat. These receptors all stem from a woman aged 18 to 75 with a cervical HPV16 infection that either progressed to CIN3+ or cleared (not recorded which).

Concerning this clone itself: Read coverage stops 3 residues before the CDR3 terminus; the germline J gene supplies the remainder. V usage is TRBV5-1 and J usage is TRBJ2-1, with 11 bases identical to TRBD2. The CDR3 totals 15 residues. The germline gives CDR1 SGHRS, CDR2 YFSETQ. The trim removed 3 bases at V and 3 bases at J, leaving 2 bases unmatched. CDR3 residues: CASSWGTSGYNEQFF. Partial CDR3 DNA: TGCGCCAGCAGCTGGGGGACTAGCGGCTACAATGAG.

A note on this clone: The sequence runs out 3 residues before the end of the CDR3; the remainder is reconstructed from the germline J gene. The chain uses TRBV6-1 and TRBJ2-7; tentatively, D is TRBD2 (5 bases). The V gene's germline CDR1 is MNHNS and CDR2 SASEGT. The CDR3 extends over 12 amino acids. V was pared by 1 base and J by 4 bases, with 5 bases between. CDR3 DNA, as far as it was read: TGTGCCAGCAGTGAAGGAGGGTACGAG. It is translated as CASSEGGYE. The CDR3, in full, reads CASSEGGYEQYF.

The CDR3 DNA, read in part, is TGTGCCTGGACCGAAGGGGGCGGTGGGATCGAAAAG. It translates to CAWTEGGGGIEK. The CDR3 as a whole reads CAWTEGGGGIEKLFF. The J gene is TRBJ2-2, the V gene TRBV30; 7 nucleotides match TRBD1. The read is 3 residues too short to cover the CDR3 end, so that end is filled in from the germline J gene. The germline gives CDR1 GTSNPN, CDR2 SVGIG (reference sequence). This CDR3 has 15 residues.

To note about this clone: The read gets to within 3 residues of the CDR3 end, and the germline J gene fills in the rest. V gene TRBV2 combines with J gene TRBJ2-3; TRBD1 matches at 11 bases. This CDR3 is built from 15 residues. CDR1 and CDR2 from the germline V gene are SNHLY and FYNNEI. Unmatched junction bases numbered 13, after V lost 11 bases and J lost 6 bases. This chain's CDR3 is CAGQGARSDSDTQYF. CDR3 DNA (partial): TGTGCCGGACAGGGGGCGCGATCAGACTCGGATACG.

About this clone: An end of the junction does not agree with germline; a read error may underlie this. The read halts 3 residues ahead of the CDR3 end, with the missing end drawn from the germline J gene. J is TRBJ2-3 and V is TRBV7-7, with 7 nucleotides matching TRBD1. Germline values: CDR1 SSHAT, CDR2 FNYEAQ (reference sequence). The CDR3 is 15 residues long. The sequenced part of the CDR3 DNA is TGTGCTAGCAGCTTAGTGGCAGGGGGACAAGAGACG. The encoded protein is CASSLVAGGQET. In full, the CDR3 is CASSLVAGGQETQYF. The full variable domain, in which reference TRBV7-7 and TRBJ2-3 provide the parts outside the CDR3, is GAGVSQSPRYKVTKRGQDVTLRCDPISSHATLYWYQQALGQGPEFLTYFNYEAQPDKSGLPSDRFSAERPEGSISTLTIQRTEQRDSAMYRCASSLVAGGQETQYFGPGTRLTVL.

In regard to this clone: The read is 3 residues too short to cover the CDR3 end, so that end is filled in from the germline J gene. The chain has TRBV6-2 or TRBV6-3 and TRBJ2-7, with a weak D call TRBD1 (6 bases). The CDR3 is made up of 14 amino acids. Germline CDR1 MNHEY, CDR2 SVGEGT. V was shortened by 2 bases and J by 2 bases, with 10 bases between the two germline ends. CDR3 DNA (partial): TGTGCCAGCAGTTACCCCTGGGACACCTACGAG. It yields the protein CASSYPWDTYE. The entire CDR3 is CASSYPWDTYEQYF.

Regarding this clone: The read falls 3 residues short of the CDR3 end, and the missing part is taken from the germline J gene. The chain couples TRBV6-1 to TRBJ2-7, with 7 bases lining up with TRBD1. The CDR3 has 16 residues. J gave up 4 bases and V 4 bases, and 13 bases lay outside the gene matches. Looked up from germline, CDR1 is MNHNS and CDR2 is SASEGT. The CDR3: CASSGNKGALSYEQYF. The CDR3 DNA, read in part, is TGTGCCAGCAGTGGTAATAAGGGGGCGCTTTCGTACGAG.

Comments on this clone: The CDR3 end lies 3 residues beyond the end of the read and is filled in from the germline J gene. V usage is TRBV20-1 and J usage is TRBJ2-1; 10 nucleotides match TRBD2. Germline-derived CDR1 and CDR2 are DFQATT and SNEGSKA (reference sequence). The CDR3 sequence is 16 residues long. With 2 bases clipped from V and 6 bases from J, the junction kept 10 bases outside the gene matches. CDR3 DNA, as far as it was read: TGCAGTGCTAGACGTCCTAGCGGGGGTCATTCCAATGAG. Translated, it gives CSARRPSGGHSNE. The entire CDR3 protein is CSARRPSGGHSNEQFF.

Of note for this clone: The sequence runs out 3 residues before the end of the CDR3; the remainder is reconstructed from the germline J gene. The chain uses TRBV19 and TRBJ1-1, with 9 bases matching TRBD1. The V and J ends lost 6 bases and 1 base, in that order; junction bases with no gene match: 6. Germline V gene sequence: CDR1 LNHDA, CDR2 SQIVND (reference sequence). This CDR3 is built from 15 residues. The CDR3 DNA, read in part, is TGTGCCAGTAGCCGGGGGACAGGGCAGAACACTGAA. Translated, it gives CASSRGTGQNTE. The full CDR3 reads CASSRGTGQNTEAFF.

The CDR3 protein is CASSIFLDSNEQFF. Partial CDR3 DNA: TGTGCCAGTAGTATTTTTCTAGATTCCAATGAG. The rearrangement uses TRBV19 and TRBJ2-1; D gene ambiguous. The CDR3 is cut off 3 residues early in the read; its end comes from the germline J gene. Per the germline V gene, CDR1 is LNHDA and CDR2 is SQIVND (reference sequence). The CDR3 is 14 residues long. V was shortened by 3 bases and J by 6 bases, with 12 bases between the two germline ends.